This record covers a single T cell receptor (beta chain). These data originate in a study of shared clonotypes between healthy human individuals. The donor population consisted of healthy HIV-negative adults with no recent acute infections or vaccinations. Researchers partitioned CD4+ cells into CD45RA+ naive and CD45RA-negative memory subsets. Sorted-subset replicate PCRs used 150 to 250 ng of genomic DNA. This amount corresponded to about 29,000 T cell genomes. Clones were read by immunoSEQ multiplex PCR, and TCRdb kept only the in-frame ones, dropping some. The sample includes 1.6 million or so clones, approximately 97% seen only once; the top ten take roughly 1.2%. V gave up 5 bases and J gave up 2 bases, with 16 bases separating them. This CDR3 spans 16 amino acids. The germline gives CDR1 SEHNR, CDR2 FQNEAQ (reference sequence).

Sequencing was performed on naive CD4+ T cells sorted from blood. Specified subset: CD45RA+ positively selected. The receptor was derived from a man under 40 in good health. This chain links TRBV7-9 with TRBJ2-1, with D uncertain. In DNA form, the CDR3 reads TGTGCCAGCAGCCCCAGTGCGCGCTATCCCTACAATGAGCAGTTCTTC. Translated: CASSPSARYPYNEQFF.